This TCR beta chain stems from a study of T cell responses to AZD1222 COVID-19 vaccine. General study findings and limits: There were vaccine-associated CD4 TCRs across spike, dominant at 160-218 and 743-854. Targets within unmutated variant regions were reportedly found for nearly half of spike-specific TCRs. Donors were chiefly white British, with a greater number of females, and clonal diversity was perhaps underestimated.

V was clipped by 4 bases and J by 5 bases, with 21 bases between them. Germline CDR1 reads SGHNT; CDR2 reads YYREEE (reference sequence). The CDR3 is 16 amino acids. In the case of this clone: Its specificity is not known.

Using immunoSEQ multiplex PCR, the repertoire was profiled, and TCRdb retains in-frame clones only, with some absent. The table lists fewer than 200,000 clones, 92% of them singletons. The specimen comprised peripheral blood, sampled on day 0 of MenACWY control vaccination. The chain has TRBV5-4 and TRBJ2-5, with D possibly being TRBD1 (6 bases). The sequence came from an adult in good health. The CDR3 DNA follows: TGTGCCAGCAGCAGAGGTGGGGCAGGGGCAGGGGAGACCCAGTACTTC. This sequence encodes CASSRGGAGAGETQYF.